The next 22 T cell receptor beta chains were all read from a single sample in a study of beta chain features in type 1 diabetes. The investigators reverse transcribed all of the isolated RNA, so they sequenced expressed TCRB transcripts. Produced via immunoSEQ multiplex PCR; TCRdb's table is partial and in-frame only. Of 150,000 to 200,000 clones listed, approximately 9% are singletons. The sample comprised central memory CD4+ T cells from blood. Receptors were obtained from a woman younger than 30 in good health.

This clone has just a few counts. The CDR3 reads CASSPEGDEQYF. The DNA for the CDR3 is TGCGCCAGCAGCCCCGAAGGGGACGAGCAGTACTTC. This chain links TRBV5-1 with TRBJ2-7; tentatively, D is TRBD1 (5 bases). V dropped 4 bases and J dropped 5 bases, with 10 bases sitting between them. Germline V gene data show CDR1 as SGHRS and CDR2 as YFSETQ. This CDR3 region has 12 residues.

This chain links TRBV6-5 with TRBJ2-3; 9 bases agree with TRBD2. There are 16 residues in the CDR3. V trimming: 2 bases; J trimming: 6 bases; junction bases outside the gene matches: 9. Germline lookup yields CDR1 MNHEY and CDR2 SVGAGI. The CDR3 coding sequence is TGTGCCAGCAGTTACAGGGGTGGTAGCGGGGGCGATACGCAGTATTTT. Amino acid sequence: CASSYRGGSGGDTQYF.

The table lists this clone with a few counts. The gene calls are TRBV4-2 and TRBJ2-2; D ambiguous. Germline CDR1 is LGHNA and CDR2 is YNFKEQ. The V end was cut by 0 bases, the J end by 7 bases, with 6 bases between. This CDR3 has 13 residues. The CDR3 here is CASSQDRDGELFF. The CDR3 bases are TGTGCCAGCAGCCAAGATCGCGACGGGGAGCTGTTTTTT.

This clone was observed a handful of times. V is TRBV9 and J is TRBJ2-7; possibly TRBD2 for D (6 bases). CDR1 SGDLS and CDR2 YYNGEE come from the germline V gene. The length of the CDR3 is 14 residues. V lost 0 bases, J lost 6 bases, and 13 bases lay in between. The CDR3 bases are TGTGCCAGCAGCGTAGATTGGCGGGGCGGCGAGCAGTACTTC. Protein product: CASSVDWRGGEQYF.

V and J are TRBV11-2 and TRBJ2-1; D is undetermined. Germline V gene sequence: CDR1 SGHAT, CDR2 FQNNGV. V was shortened by 3 bases and J by 7 bases, with 13 bases between the two germline ends. The CDR3 extends over 14 amino acids. This CDR3 reads CASSFGWARNEQFF. The DNA of the CDR3 is TGTGCCAGCAGCTTTGGGTGGGCCAGGAATGAGCAGTTCTTC.

DNA of the CDR3: TGTGCCAGCAGCAAAGCGAGGGACAGGGGAAGAGGGGAAGCTTTCTTT. Protein product: CASSKARDRGRGEAFF. The chain has TRBV21-1 and TRBJ1-1; the table calls TRBD1, which could not be checked here. TRBV21-1 is annotated as a pseudogene. This CDR3 comprises 16 residues.

This clone has a count of ten or more. V gene TRBV6-5 combines with J gene TRBJ2-7; a weak D match, TRBD1 (6 bases). Germline V CDR1 and CDR2: MNHEY, SVGAGI. The CDR3 runs to 15 residues. V was pared by 4 bases and J by 3 bases, with 16 bases between. Here the CDR3 reads CASSSRGQGIYEQYF. CDR3 sequence (DNA): TGTGCCAGCAGTTCCCGAGGGCAGGGGATCTACGAGCAGTACTTC.

V gene TRBV6-5 combines with J gene TRBJ1-4; D uncertain. Germline CDR1 MNHEY, CDR2 SVGAGI. With 2 bases removed from V and 2 bases from J, the gap between germline ends came to 9 bases. This CDR3 has 15 amino acids. CDR3 DNA: TGTGCCAGCAGTTACAATTTTGGCACTAATGAAAAACTGTTTTTT. As protein: CASSYNFGTNEKLFF.

This clone was seen more than once but under ten times. The chain uses TRBV30 and TRBJ2-3; D might be TRBD2 (6 bases). CDR1 and CDR2 from the germline V gene are GTSNPN and SVGIG (reference sequence). CDR3 size: 16 residues. V was trimmed by 0 bases and J by 7 bases, leaving 20 bases between them. In nucleotides, the CDR3 is TGTGCCTGGAGTGTACAGGTGGGGACCCGGGGGAATACGCAGTATTTT. Its translation: CAWSVQVGTRGNTQYF.

This clone was picked up a small number of times. The chain employs TRBV7-9 and TRBJ2-5; D might be TRBD1 (5 bases). There are 14 residues in the CDR3. Trimming left V 5 bases short and J 5 bases short, with 15 bases between. In germline, CDR1 is SEHNR, CDR2 FQNEAQ (reference sequence). The CDR3 protein is CASSPDGRQETQYF. CDR3 sequence (DNA): TGTGCCAGCAGCCCCGATGGTAGACAGGAGACCCAGTACTTC.

The chain carries TRBV6-5 and TRBJ1-6, with 9 bases lining up with TRBD1. V shed 5 bases and J 5 bases; nucleotides not matched to a gene: 4. The length of the CDR3 is 15 residues. Germline lookup yields CDR1 MNHEY and CDR2 SVGAGI. The CDR3 DNA reads as TGTGCCAGCAGTCACCGGGACAGGGATAATTCACCCCTCCACTTT. Translating it yields CASSHRDRDNSPLHF.

The V and J genes are TRBV30 and TRBJ2-5; 9 bases agree with TRBD2. The CDR3 length is 14 residues. The germline V gene has CDR1 GTSNPN and CDR2 SVGIG (reference sequence). Germline trimming cut 5 bases from V and 6 bases from J; bases unmatched to any gene: 10. The CDR3 DNA sequence: TGTGCCTGGCGCCCCCCAGCGGGGGGTAAGACCCAGTACTTC. Protein sequence: CAWRPPAGGKTQYF.

This clone has more than one count but fewer than ten. This rearrangement joins TRBV4-3 to TRBJ2-1; D is uncertain. The germline CDR1 and CDR2 sequences are LGHNA and YSLEER. Trimming removed 0 bases from V and 0 bases from J, with 12 bases in between. The CDR3 has 17 amino acids. Written as DNA, the CDR3 is TGCGCCAGCAGCCAAGACCCTCGAGTGAGCTCCTACAATGAGCAGTTCTTC. Translation gives CASSQDPRVSSYNEQFF.

This clone was found a few times. In the same sample, other DNA sequences code for this CDR3. The chain carries TRBV30 and TRBJ1-5; no reliable D call. The CDR3 is 13 residues long. Germline V gene sequence: CDR1 GTSNPN, CDR2 SVGIG (reference sequence). V was pared by 0 bases and J by 4 bases, with 7 bases between. The CDR3 DNA sequence: TGTGCCTGGAGTGTACACAGTAATCAGCCCCAGCATTTT. Protein sequence: CAWSVHSNQPQHF.

This chain connects TRBV28 to TRBJ1-2, with D tentatively TRBD1 (5 bases). Trimming took off 9 bases at V and 1 base at J, with 12 bases between the two ends. The CDR3 contains 13 residues. Germline CDR1 reads MDHEN; CDR2 reads SYDVKM. This CDR3 reads CASLSGLNYGYTF. DNA for the CDR3: TGTGCCAGTTTGTCGGGACTTAACTATGGCTACACCTTC.

In its sample, this clone was seen a few times. The chain carries TRBV14 and TRBJ2-3; maybe TRBD2 (6 bases). The germline V gene encodes CDR1 SGHDN and CDR2 FVKESK. V lost 5 bases and J 1 base, leaving 13 bases between the germline ends. The CDR3 loop spans 15 amino acids. The CDR3 loop reads CASSSRDVGTDTQYF. The CDR3 DNA reads as TGTGCCAGCAGCTCGCGGGACGTCGGCACAGATACGCAGTATTTT. Full variable domain (missing parts from reference TRBV14 and TRBJ2-3): EAGVTQFPSHSVIEKGQTVTLRCDPISGHDNLYWYRRVMGKEIKFLLHFVKESKQDESGMPNNRFLAERTGGTYSTLKVQPAELEDSGVYFCASSSRDVGTDTQYFGPGTRLTVL.

This clone was seen just once. The chain carries TRBV10-3 and TRBJ2-5; 9 positions agree with TRBD1. Germline V gene data show CDR1 as ENHRY and CDR2 as SYGVKD. CDR3 length: 13 amino acids. V shed 10 bases and J 3 bases; nucleotides not matched to a gene: 6. CDR3 in amino acids: CATARDREETQYF. The CDR3 nucleotides are TGTGCCACCGCCCGGGACAGGGAAGAGACCCAGTACTTC.

This clone was seen only a few times. The chain joins TRBV10-3 to TRBJ2-7; a possible D gene is TRBD2 (6 bases). In germline, CDR1 is ENHRY, CDR2 SYGVKD. This CDR3 is built from 12 residues. V was trimmed by 8 bases and J by 4 bases, leaving 12 bases between them. The CDR3 is CAIAPGLYEQYF. The CDR3, as DNA: TGTGCCATCGCCCCGGGACTTTACGAGCAGTACTTC.

The rearrangement links TRBV6-6 to TRBJ1-2, with 9 nucleotides matching TRBD1. Losses at the gene ends were 6 bases for V and 3 bases for J; bases not matched to a gene: 8. The V gene's germline CDR1 is MNHNY and CDR2 SVGAGI (reference sequence). The CDR3 loop spans 15 amino acids. CDR3 coding DNA: TGTGCCAGCAGCCCAGGACAGGGGTTGTACTATGGCTACACCTTC. Translated, it gives CASSPGQGLYYGYTF.

The sample holds a few counts of this clone. The chain uses TRBV7-2 and TRBJ1-6, with a possible D match to TRBD1 (5 bases). V was trimmed by 3 bases and J by 7 bases, leaving 10 bases between them. In germline, CDR1 is SGHTA, CDR2 FQGNSA. CDR3 length equals 14 residues. CDR3: CASSLETENSPLHF. In DNA form, the CDR3 reads TGTGCCAGCAGCTTGGAGACAGAAAATTCACCCCTCCACTTT.

This clone was seen more than once but under ten times. V is TRBV9 and J is TRBJ1-1, with 12 bases aligning to TRBD1. V dropped 4 bases and J dropped 3; count of bases not matched to a gene: 10. Germline assignment: CDR1 SGDLS and CDR2 YYNGEE. This CDR3 is built from 17 residues. The CDR3 is CASSFTGQGAGDTEAFF. In nucleotides, the CDR3 is TGTGCCAGCAGCTTCACGGGACAGGGGGCGGGAGACACTGAAGCTTTCTTT.

This chain joins TRBV5-6 and TRBJ2-4, with TRBD2 as a possible D gene (5 bases). This CDR3 region has 14 residues. CDR1 SGHDT and CDR2 YYEEEE come from the germline V gene. Trimming left V 2 bases short and J 2 bases short, with 8 bases between. CDR3 sequence (DNA): TGTGCCAGCAGCTTACCGGGAACCAAAAACATTCAGTACTTC. This sequence encodes CASSLPGTKNIQYF.